Detailed here is one T cell receptor (beta chain). This clone showed up just once. Its antigen remains undetermined. Nothing much larger sits one base from this clone, and base qualities are not available. Taken from cysteine to phenylalanine, the CDR3 has 14 residues. Only the CDR3 DNA stays, 42 bases, in frame from base 1. V is cut by 5 bases and J by 2 bases, and the space between the germline ends is 12 bases. CDR1 and CDR2 (SGHVS, FNYEAQ) derive from the germline V gene. The data derive from a study of blood T cell repertoires in COVID-19 (dated by TCRdb to 2020 to 2021). For the wider study: Samples covering the acute and convalescent phases of COVID-19 were provided by collaborators in the United States, Italy and Spain. Subjects who had been exposed to COVID-19, were actively infected with it, or had recovered from it provided the deeply sampled blood TCRbeta repertoires that made up the dataset. The material from the prospective study consisted of cDNA or gDNA derived from T cells, B-cell-depleted T cells, or PBMCs. Where available, HLA class I and class II types were obtained from metadata supplied by the sample provider rather than from assay-based typing. The repertoires were made available in a free public database intended to serve as a resource for research on the immune response to SARS-CoV-2. The samples were drawn from the first 160 participants of the ongoing ImmuneRACE study and from over a thousand subjects provided by 6 global collaborators. Sample metadata almost always included a de-identified subject ID, COVID-19 status, age in years and sex.

Results the study describes overall, beyond this receptor: The quantity of clinical and demographic metadata differed by source and by participant and was supplied without curation.

The immunoSEQ Assay, a bias-controlled multiplex PCR, was used to amplify TCRbeta CDR3 regions from genomic DNA. The paper's processing steps were these. Nucleated cell counts per sample were estimated from amplification of reference gene primers within the assay. Sequence reads were collapsed and filtered to measure the absolute abundance of every unique TCRbeta CDR3 rearrangement. For each sample, productive Simpson clonality was calculated as the square root of Simpson's diversity index over productive rearrangements. TCRdb's version of the immuneACCESS table is confined to in-frame rearrangements and falls short of the full clone set. An unresolved V gene accounts for under half of the shortfall where checked; the remainder is of unknown origin. The V and J calls and clone size are taken from that table; D and trimming were inferred from the DNA. Present in this sample are more than 350,000 clones, around nine tenths of which were seen just once. The ten largest make up approximately 1.5% of the sample.

Enrolling through a virtual design, the prospective study's participants ranged in age from roughly 18 to 90 years and lived across approximately 25 United States geographic areas. To assign participants to cohorts, the prospective study relied on clinical history that participants themselves reported in a screening survey and a study questionnaire. Exposed participants were defined as having been in contact with someone with a PCR-confirmed or clinician-diagnosed COVID-19 case within 2 weeks of study entry. Mobile phlebotomists in the prospective study collected whole blood, serum and a nasopharyngeal or oropharyngeal swab from every participant. Participants in the prospective study had the option to provide additional blood draws and questionnaires over a roughly 2-month period. Before DNA extraction, blood samples from the prospective study were shipped at room temperature or frozen.

The chain links TRBV7-6 with TRBJ2-5; TRBD1 could be the D gene, as 6 bases match. The TCR sequence derives from a woman aged 18 to 35 who had been exposed to COVID-19. Sequencing input: PBMCs or T cells enriched from blood (not recorded which). The CDR3 here reads CASSLRGFQETQYF. The DNA sequence reads TGTGCCAGCAGCCTGAGGGGGTTTCAAGAGACCCAGTACTTC.